Described below is a single T cell receptor (beta chain) sequence and its context. Its antigen is unidentified. This entry comes from a study of response to subunit inactivated influenza vaccine. Study results and limitations: Authors suggested that a seasonal influenza vaccination recruits few new T cells each time.

One entry per CDR3 protein results from TCRdb running MiXCR on the RT-PCR reads. The data show some 800,000 distinct CDR3 sequences, with 20% to 25% seen just once and roughly 10% held by the top ten. The source was PBMCs from blood, collected approximately 5 days after vaccination. This receptor was obtained from a man over 45 who received an inactivated influenza vaccine.

CDR3 bases: TGCAGTGCTAGTACGGAGACCCCCTACACCTTC. Translated: CSASTETPYTF. V and J are TRBV20-1 and TRBJ1-2; D is unresolved. V lost 3 bases, J lost 10 bases, and 12 bases lay in between. CDR1 DFQATT and CDR2 SNEGSKA come from the germline V gene (reference sequence). This CDR3 spans 11 amino acids.